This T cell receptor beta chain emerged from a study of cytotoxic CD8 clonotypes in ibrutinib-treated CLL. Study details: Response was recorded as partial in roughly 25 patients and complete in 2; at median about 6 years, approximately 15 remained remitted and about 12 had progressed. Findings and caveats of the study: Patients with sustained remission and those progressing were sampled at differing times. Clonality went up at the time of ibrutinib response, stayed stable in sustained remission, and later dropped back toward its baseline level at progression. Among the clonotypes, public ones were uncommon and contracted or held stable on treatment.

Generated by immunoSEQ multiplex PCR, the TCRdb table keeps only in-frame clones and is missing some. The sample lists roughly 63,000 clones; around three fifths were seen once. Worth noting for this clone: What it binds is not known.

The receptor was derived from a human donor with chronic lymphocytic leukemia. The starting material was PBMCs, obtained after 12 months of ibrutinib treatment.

CDR3 protein: CASSLSPTSNPYEQYF. CDR3 nucleotides: TGCGCCAGCAGCTTGTCCCCTACTAGCAATCCCTACGAGCAGTACTTC. The chain combines TRBV5-1 with TRBJ2-7; D possibly corresponds to TRBD2 (6 bases). Germline V gives CDR1 SGHRS, CDR2 YFSETQ. This CDR3 contains 16 residues. Deletions cut 1 base from V and 2 bases from J, with 16 bases between.